One and the same sample provided the 30 T cell receptor beta chains below, sequenced in a study of shared clonotypes between healthy human individuals (dated by TCRdb to 2018 to 2020). The receptor library was made with the immunoSEQ multiplex PCR assay. In TCRdb, the immuneACCESS table is reduced to in-frame sequences with V and J assigned. These tables do not hold every clone; where another copy was compared, an unresolved V gene accounts for under half, and the others remain unexplained. For this sample there are fewer than 700,000 clones; roughly 79% appear just once. About 12% of the sample comes from the top ten. The sequenced material came from PBMCs. These receptor sequences come from a woman between 40 and 55 years old in good health. Some clones in this sample may be carry-over from other donors' samples.

The CDR3 DNA reads as TGCGCCAGCAGCCAAGCTGGGGACTCCTACGAGCAGTACTTC. Protein sequence: CASSQAGDSYEQYF. The chain combines TRBV4-3 with TRBJ2-7; D not certain. Trimming left V 1 base short and J 0 bases short, with 7 bases between. Germline lookup yields CDR1 LGHNA and CDR2 YSLEER. The CDR3 spans 14 residues.

The chain couples TRBV11-2 to TRBJ2-5; TRBD2 aligns across 13 bases. Trimming took 4 bases from V and 5 from J; bases not matched to a gene: 4. This CDR3 region has 15 residues. In germline, CDR1 is SGHAT, CDR2 FQNNGV. CDR3 sequence reads: CASSSPTSGRETQYF. CDR3 coding DNA: TGTGCCAGCAGCTCTCCGACTAGCGGGAGGGAGACCCAGTACTTC. The full variable domain, in which reference TRBV11-2 and TRBJ2-5 provide the parts outside the CDR3, is EAGVAQSPRYKIIEKRQSVAFWCNPISGHATLYWYQQILGQGPKLLIQFQNNGVVDDSQLPKDRFSAERLKGVDSTLKIQPAKLEDSAVYLCASSSPTSGRETQYFGPGTRLLVL.

The rearrangement joins TRBV27 to TRBJ2-5; 7 bases align to TRBD1. CDR3 length: 14 residues. Trimming cost V 6 bases and J 4 bases; bases outside gene matches: 8. Germline V lookup: CDR1 MNHEY, CDR2 SMNVEV (reference sequence). Written as DNA, the CDR3 is TGTGCCAGCAGGACAGGGACCCGTCGAGAGACCCAGTACTTC. Protein sequence: CASRTGTRRETQYF.

This chain uses TRBV5-1 with TRBJ2-5; D is perhaps TRBD2 (5 bases). Trimming pared 0 bases from V and 4 bases from J, leaving 13 bases between. Germline V gives CDR1 SGHRS, CDR2 YFSETQ. The CDR3 is made up of 15 amino acids. The CDR3, as DNA: TGCGCCAGCAGCTTGGTAGGCGGAGGCGGAGAGACCCAGTACTTC. Translated: CASSLVGGGGETQYF.

V and J are TRBV7-2 and TRBJ1-2, with D perhaps TRBD1 (5 bases). The CDR3 runs to 15 residues. Germline CDR1 and CDR2: SGHTA and FQGNSA. V shed 2 bases and J shed 5 bases, with 15 bases lying between them. As DNA, the CDR3 is TGTGCCAGCAGCTTACGGCAGGGTAGTCGGTATGGCTACACCTTC. This gives the protein CASSLRQGSRYGYTF.

The chain couples TRBV7-3 to TRBJ2-1, with D perhaps matching TRBD1 or TRBD2 (6 bases each). Deletions cut 4 bases from V and 7 bases from J, with 17 bases between. This CDR3 has 15 residues. Germline V gene sequence: CDR1 SGHTA, CDR2 FQGTGA. The CDR3 reads CASSSTGALGNEQFF. CDR3 DNA sequence: TGTGCCAGCAGCTCCACGGGGGCGTTGGGTAATGAGCAGTTCTTC.

This clone was seen a handful of times. V usage is TRBV6-1 and J usage is TRBJ2-7; TRBD1 agrees at 9 bases. Germline lookup yields CDR1 MNHNS and CDR2 SASEGT. The CDR3 is 14 amino acids. V shed 6 bases, J shed 6 bases, and the junction held 9 bases outside the gene matches. The CDR3 region has the DNA TGTGCCAGCAGCCGGACAGGGGTCCGAATCGAGCAGTACTTC. Protein: CASSRTGVRIEQYF.

V usage is TRBV11-1 and J usage is TRBJ2-1; no definite D call. Germline values: CDR1 SGHAT, CDR2 FQDESV (reference sequence). CDR3 length equals 13 residues. Trimming left V 0 bases short and J 4 bases short, with 4 bases between. The DNA of the CDR3 is TGTGCCAGCAGCTTAGCTAGATACAATGAGCAGTTCTTC. Protein product: CASSLARYNEQFF.

The chain employs TRBV6-1 and TRBJ1-4, with 9 bases fitting TRBD1. This CDR3 is 15 amino acids long. The V gene's germline CDR1 is MNHNS and CDR2 SASEGT. The ends lost 6 bases at V and 6 bases at J; junction bases unmatched: 8. CDR3 nucleotide sequence: TGTGCCAGCAGCGAACAGACAGGGGGGTATGAAAAACTGTTTTTT. Translation gives CASSEQTGGYEKLFF.

This clone was counted only a few times. This chain joins TRBV11-2 and TRBJ2-7; possibly TRBD2 for D (6 bases). V was cut by 4 bases and J by 2 bases, with 15 bases left in between. CDR1 SGHAT and CDR2 FQNNGV come from the germline V gene. This CDR3 region has 15 residues. CDR3: CASSSGESLAYEQYF. The CDR3 DNA is TGTGCCAGCAGCTCGGGGGAATCCTTGGCCTACGAGCAGTACTTC.

V gene TRBV30 combines with J gene TRBJ1-4; D perhaps matches TRBD1 (5 bases). Trimming left V 2 bases short and J 3 bases short, with 16 bases between. Germline lookup yields CDR1 GTSNPN and CDR2 SVGIG (reference sequence). This CDR3 is built from 16 residues. CDR3 nucleotide sequence: TGTGCCTGGAGTATCCGGGGGGGATCCTCTAATGAAAAACTGTTTTTT. It codes for CAWSIRGGSSNEKLFF.

As regards this clone: A far larger clone differs by one base, so this is likely a read error. Lacking the conserved final phenylalanine or tryptophan, this CDR3 likely reflects a read error. The V gene is TRBV19, the J gene TRBJ2-2; D call uncertain. In germline, CDR1 is LNHDA, CDR2 SQIVND (reference sequence). The CDR3 loop spans 14 amino acids. The V gene lost 3 bases and the J gene lost 6 bases, with 11 bases spanning the gap. CDR3 bases: TGTGCCAGTAGTATTTCCAGGCAGGCCGGGGAGCTGTTTTCT. It encodes CASSISRQAGELFS.

The chain employs TRBV29-1 and TRBJ2-7; D might be TRBD1 (5 bases). CDR1 and CDR2 (germline): SQVTM, ANQGSEA. Trimming cost V 2 bases and J 6 bases, with 14 bases left between them. The length of the CDR3 is 13 residues. CDR3 nucleotides: TGCAGCGTTGAACAGGGTGGGTCCGGCGAGCAGTACTTC. Translated, it gives CSVEQGGSGEQYF.

The V call is TRBV7-9, the J call TRBJ2-1, with D possibly TRBD1 on 6 matching bases. The CDR3 totals 17 residues. The V gene's germline CDR1 is SEHNR and CDR2 FQNEAQ (reference sequence). V was clipped by 5 bases and J by 0 bases, with 17 bases between them. CDR3 DNA: TGTGCCAGCAGCGATGGGGCCGGGACACTCTCCTACAATGAGCAGTTCTTC. It encodes CASSDGAGTLSYNEQFF.

This chain connects TRBV9 to TRBJ2-7, with D possibly being TRBD1 (6 bases). Trimming took 0 bases from V and 0 from J, leaving 10 bases between them. Germline-derived CDR1 and CDR2 are SGDLS and YYNGEE. This CDR3 region has 15 residues. DNA for the CDR3: TGTGCCAGCAGCGTAGGTCCAGGGGCCTCCTACGAGCAGTACTTC. This encodes CASSVGPGASYEQYF.

The chain recombines TRBV19 with TRBJ2-3; possibly TRBD2 for D (5 bases). Trimming stripped 7 bases from V and 4 bases from J, with 15 bases between. Per germline, CDR1 LNHDA and CDR2 SQIVND (reference sequence). The CDR3 totals 14 residues. As DNA, the CDR3 is TGTGCCAGTATGGCACTAGACACCCCAGATACGCAGTATTTT. This translates into CASMALDTPDTQYF. Full variable domain (rest looked up from reference TRBV19 and TRBJ2-3): DGGITQSPKYLFRKEGQNVTLSCEQNLNHDAMYWYRQDPGQGLRLIYYSQIVNDFQKGDIAEGYSVSREKKESFPLTVTSAQKNPTAFYLCASMALDTPDTQYFGPGTRLTVL.

This clone was seen once. The chain links TRBV7-3 to TRBJ2-1; 8 bases map to TRBD2. The CDR3 extends over 15 amino acids. Germline V gives CDR1 SGHTA, CDR2 FQGTGA. J lost 7 bases, V lost 6 bases, and 11 bases had no gene match. This CDR3 reads CASSSTFSGTNEQFF. In DNA, the CDR3 is TGTGCCAGCAGTTCCACTTTTAGCGGGACTAATGAGCAGTTCTTC. Full variable domain (missing parts from reference TRBV7-3 and TRBJ2-1): GAGVSQTPSNKVTEKGKYVELRCDPISGHTALYWYRQSLGQGPEFLIYFQGTGAADDSGLPNDRFFAVRPEGSVSTLKIQRTERGDSAVYLCASSSTFSGTNEQFFGPGTRLTVL.

This chain connects TRBV25-1 to TRBJ2-5; no clear D. This CDR3 contains 14 residues. Germline CDR1 is MGHDK and CDR2 is SYGVNS. Between the trimmed V and J ends, which lost 1 base and 5 bases, there was a span of 11 bases. The CDR3 is CASSELALGETQYF. CDR3 in DNA: TGTGCCAGCAGTGAATTGGCACTTGGGGAGACCCAGTACTTC.

This rearrangement joins TRBV28 to TRBJ1-1, with D possibly TRBD1 on 5 matching bases. Germline V gene data show CDR1 as MDHEN and CDR2 as SYDVKM. Trimming pared 7 bases from V and 5 bases from J, leaving 11 bases between. The CDR3 spans 12 residues. The CDR3 reads CASITGATEAFF. The CDR3 DNA sequence: TGTGCCAGCATAACAGGAGCGACTGAAGCTTTCTTT.

V and J are TRBV10-1 and TRBJ2-5, with D tentatively TRBD1 (5 bases). The CDR3 loop spans 14 amino acids. Germline-derived CDR1 and CDR2 are WNHNN and SYGVQD (reference sequence). Trimming removed 2 bases from V and 2 bases from J, with 9 bases in between. CDR3 residues: CASSEARAQETQYF. The DNA for the CDR3 is TGCGCCAGCAGTGAGGCCAGGGCGCAAGAGACCCAGTACTTC.

The V gene is TRBV30, the J gene TRBJ2-7; the D gene is possibly TRBD1 (5 bases). Germline CDR1 is GTSNPN and CDR2 is SVGIG (reference sequence). V was trimmed by 4 bases and J by 6 bases, leaving 13 bases between them. The CDR3 loop spans 12 amino acids. The chain's CDR3 is CAWTLGLAEQYF. The CDR3 DNA follows: TGTGCCTGGACCTTGGGGCTTGCCGAGCAGTACTTC.

The rearrangement links TRBV28 to TRBJ1-2, with no clear D. The V and J ends lost 9 bases and 0 bases respectively, with 11 bases between them. The CDR3 contains 13 residues. Germline values: CDR1 MDHEN, CDR2 SYDVKM. CDR3 in DNA: TGTGCCAGTTACGATCGAACTAACTATGGCTACACCTTC. Encoded protein: CASYDRTNYGYTF.

The chain joins TRBV10-3 to TRBJ2-2; 10 bases are a match to TRBD2. Per the germline V gene, CDR1 is ENHRY and CDR2 is SYGVKD. Unmatched junction bases numbered 4, after V lost 8 bases and J lost 4 bases. The CDR3 runs 14 residues. The CDR3: CAIRSGGFTGELFF. In DNA, the CDR3 is TGTGCCATCCGTAGCGGGGGGTTCACCGGGGAGCTGTTTTTT.

This chain joins TRBV5-4 and TRBJ2-3, with TRBD2 matching over 10 bases. CDR1 and CDR2 from the germline V gene are SGHNT and YYREEE (reference sequence). J was trimmed by 1 base and V by 4 bases; bases with no gene match: 6. This CDR3 is 16 amino acids long. CDR3 nucleotides: TGTGCCAGCAGCCCACTCGGACTAGCGGGCACAGATACGCAGTATTTT. Translation: CASSPLGLAGTDTQYF.

The chain combines TRBV18 with TRBJ2-1; no firm D call. V lost 0 bases and J 2 bases, leaving 5 bases between the germline ends. Germline-derived CDR1 and CDR2 are KGHSH and LQKENI. CDR3 length equals 14 residues. DNA for the CDR3: TGTGCCAGCTCACCACCGCGGACCTACAATGAGCAGTTCTTC. Its translation: CASSPPRTYNEQFF.

V usage is TRBV2 and J usage is TRBJ2-7; D is possibly TRBD1 (8 bases). Trimming shortened V by 7 bases and J by 2 bases, and 15 bases separated the two germline ends. This CDR3 spans 14 amino acids. The germline gives CDR1 SNHLY, CDR2 FYNNEI. In nucleotides, the CDR3 is TGTGCCAGCATAAGCGGGACAGGCCCCTACGAGCAGTACTTC. It encodes CASISGTGPYEQYF.

DNA of the CDR3: TGTGCCAGCAGCCAAGCGGGGGACAGGGCTAGCAATGAGCAGTTCTTC. This codes for CASSQAGDRASNEQFF. This sequence joins TRBV14 and TRBJ2-1; 9 nucleotides match TRBD1. The CDR3 has 16 amino acids. CDR1 SGHDN and CDR2 FVKESK come from the germline V gene. V lost 1 base, J lost 6 bases, and 7 bases stayed unmatched.

This rearrangement joins TRBV29-1 to TRBJ2-3; no firm D call. There are 14 residues in the CDR3. Trimming stripped 8 bases from V and 0 bases from J, with 15 bases between. Looked up from germline, CDR1 is SQVTM and CDR2 is ANQGSEA. The CDR3 nucleotides are TGCAGCCATTCAAGGACCCCAAGCACAGATACGCAGTATTTT. It codes for CSHSRTPSTDTQYF.

V gene TRBV10-2 combines with J gene TRBJ2-1, with TRBD2 matching 13 bases. V gave up 2 bases and J gave up 8 bases; unmatched junction bases: 6. This CDR3 contains 16 residues. The germline V gene encodes CDR1 WSHSY and CDR2 SAAADI. CDR3 in DNA: TGCGCCAGCAGTGAGGCCTCGGGACTAGCGGGATATGAGCAGTTCTTC. Its protein product is CASSEASGLAGYEQFF.

The chain couples TRBV10-2 to TRBJ2-7, with 12 bases matching TRBD2. There are 17 residues in the CDR3. Trimming at V came to 0 bases and at J to 6 bases, leaving 9 bases not matched to a gene. Germline CDR1 WSHSY, CDR2 SAAADI. The DNA of the CDR3 is TGCGCCAGCAGTGAGTCAGGTCTAGCGGGAGGGCCGGGCGAGCAGTACTTC. It encodes CASSESGLAGGPGEQYF.